This T cell receptor beta chain came from a study of blood T cell repertoires in COVID-19. Germline V gene sequence: CDR1 SGHNT, CDR2 YYREEE (reference sequence). The CDR3 contains 12 residues. V was shortened by 3 bases and J by 6 bases, with 9 bases between the two germline ends. Profiling relied on immunoSEQ multiplex PCR, and the TCRdb table lists in-frame clones only, not all of them. This repertoire shows around 58,000 clones, 70% to 90% found once; its top ten account for roughly 5%. The receptor's source is a human donor in a cohort sampled during active COVID-19. The chain couples TRBV5-4 to TRBJ1-2, with D perhaps TRBD1 (6 bases). What was sequenced was peripheral blood. CDR3: CASSSHRDGYTF. DNA for the CDR3: TGTGCCAGCAGCTCACACAGGGATGGCTACACCTTC.